This entry lists 7 T cell receptor beta chains sequenced from one sample in a study of type 1 regulatory T cells. TCRdb re-called the reads through MiXCR, storing one row per CDR3 protein. Of approximately 97,000 distinct CDR3 sequences in the sample, about a third were seen once. The specimen sequenced was CD4+ T cells, either the whole sample or a sorted fraction (not recorded which). These receptors were taken from a human donor in good health.

The chain combines TRBV19 with TRBJ2-1; a possible D gene is TRBD2 (6 bases). There are 12 residues in the CDR3. The V end lost 3 bases, the J end lost 9 bases, and 9 bases lay between the germline ends. CDR1 is LNHDA and CDR2 is SQIVND in the germline V gene (reference sequence). The CDR3 DNA is TGTGCCAGTAGTATGGGAGCGGGTGAGCAGTTCTTC. This codes for CASSMGAGEQFF.

V gene TRBV20-1 combines with J gene TRBJ2-1; 12 bases agree with TRBD2. The CDR3 contains 14 residues. Losses at the gene ends were 6 bases for V and 8 bases for J; bases not matched to a gene: 8. Germline V gene lookup returns CDR1 DFQATT and CDR2 SNEGSKA (reference sequence). This CDR3 is CSAPLAGGLYEQFF. In nucleotides, the CDR3 is TGCAGTGCGCCCCTAGCGGGAGGGCTCTATGAGCAGTTCTTC.

This clonotype was observed a handful of times. This chain connects TRBV3-1 to TRBJ1-2; D uncertain. The V gene lost 2 bases and the J gene lost 0 bases, with 4 bases spanning the gap. The germline CDR1 and CDR2 sequences are LGHDT and YNNKEL (reference sequence). The CDR3 has 13 residues. The CDR3 reads CASSQQANYGYTF. The CDR3 DNA reads TGTGCCAGCAGCCAACAGGCTAACTATGGCTACACCTTC.

In its sample, this clonotype was seen a few times. This sequence joins TRBV6-5 and TRBJ2-7, with D perhaps matching TRBD1 (5 bases). V was trimmed by 5 bases and J by 6 bases, leaving 20 bases between them. CDR3 length: 15 residues. Germline V CDR1 and CDR2: MNHEY, SVGAGI. The CDR3 region is CASSPQGEDSVEQYF. The CDR3, as DNA: TGTGCCAGCAGTCCACAAGGCGAAGACAGTGTCGAGCAGTACTTC.

The rearrangement links TRBV24-1 to TRBJ2-2; D gene unclear. CDR3 size: 17 residues. Germline V lookup: CDR1 KGHDR, CDR2 SFDVKD. V gave up 0 bases and J gave up 0 bases, with 10 bases separating them. The CDR3 DNA is TGTGCCACCAGTGATTTGCTAAGTGGACCGAACACCGGGGAGCTGTTTTTT. Translated: CATSDLLSGPNTGELFF.

This clonotype has only a few counts. This rearrangement joins TRBV20-1 to TRBJ1-6; no definite D call. The CDR3 length is 14 residues. Trimming stripped 0 bases from V and 10 bases from J, with 13 bases between. Looked up from germline, CDR1 is DFQATT and CDR2 is SNEGSKA (reference sequence). CDR3 sequence (DNA): TGCAGTGCTAGAGACTCGCGCAAAGGATCACCCCTCCACTTT. This codes for CSARDSRKGSPLHF.

This chain connects TRBV4-1 to TRBJ2-3; either TRBD1 or TRBD2 may fit D (7 bases each). Germline V gene data show CDR1 as MGHRA and CDR2 as YSYEKL. Between the trimmed V and J ends, which lost 0 bases and 2 bases, there was a span of 15 bases. CDR3 length equals 17 residues. The chain's CDR3 is CASSQDRQGGITDTQYF. The CDR3 coding sequence is TGCGCCAGCAGCCAAGATCGGCAGGGGGGGATCACAGATACGCAGTATTTT.